This T cell receptor beta chain was found in a study of blood T cell repertoires in COVID-19. The table lists this clone with a few counts. Individuals drawn from about 26 US areas were roughly 18 to 89 years old. Cohorts were based on clinical histories the participants reported. Germline assignment: CDR1 MDHEN and CDR2 SYDVKM. The CDR3 runs 13 residues. Unmatched junction bases numbered 5, after V lost 6 bases and J lost 9 bases. In the source study's methods: Amplification with reference gene primers provided the estimates of nucleated cell counts. Repertoires were generated with immunoSEQ multiplex PCR, while TCRdb's copy carries only in-frame clones and drops some. V and J calls and clone size follow that table, whereas D and trimming were derived from the DNA. In the table there are more than 250,000 clones, roughly nine tenths of which are singletons.

The sequence came from a woman aged 18-30 years who had recovered from COVID-19. J is TRBJ1-6 and V is TRBV28, with 7 bases lining up with TRBD1. What was sequenced was PBMCs or T cells enriched from blood (not recorded which). In DNA, the CDR3 is TGTGCCAGCAGCTCAGGGGGTCGTTCACCCCTCCACTTT. This translates into CASSSGGRSPLHF.